This T cell receptor (beta chain) was obtained from a study of beta chain features in type 1 diabetes. Study results and caveats: Insertion counts at VDJ junctions were lower in type 1 diabetes patients, who also showed more deletions there. Moderate but significant shortening of TCRB CDR3s was recorded in all four CD4+ subsets from Type 1 diabetes patients.

This clone has a handful of counts. Antigen unknown. The whole isolated RNA underwent reverse transcription, so sequencing captured expressed TCRB transcripts. The data were produced by immunoSEQ multiplex PCR, yet TCRdb's version contains in-frame clones alone and is incomplete. The sample gives roughly 180,000 clones, about 13% of which show up once; about 0.66% is in the top ten. Trimming shortened V by 4 bases and J by 2 bases, and 6 bases separated the two germline ends. Germline CDR1 and CDR2: SQVTM and ANQGSEA. The CDR3 covers 11 residues. This chain connects TRBV29-1 to TRBJ2-7; perhaps TRBD2 as D (5 bases). The sample comprised central memory CD4+ T cells from blood. The origin of this receptor is a woman younger than 30 in good health. The CDR3, as DNA: TGCAGCGTTGCAGCGGCCTACGAGCAGTACTTC. It is translated as CSVAAAYEQYF.